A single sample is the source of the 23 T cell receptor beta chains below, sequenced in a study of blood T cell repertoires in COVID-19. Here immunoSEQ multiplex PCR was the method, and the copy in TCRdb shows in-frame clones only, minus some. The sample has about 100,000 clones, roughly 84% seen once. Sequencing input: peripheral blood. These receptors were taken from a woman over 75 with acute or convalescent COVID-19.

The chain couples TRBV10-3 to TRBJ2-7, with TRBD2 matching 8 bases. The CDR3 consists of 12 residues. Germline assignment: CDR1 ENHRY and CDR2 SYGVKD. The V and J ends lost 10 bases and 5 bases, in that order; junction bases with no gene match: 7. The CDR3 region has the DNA TGTGCCACCGGGGGGGGGAAGGACGAGCAGTACTTC. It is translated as CATGGGKDEQYF.

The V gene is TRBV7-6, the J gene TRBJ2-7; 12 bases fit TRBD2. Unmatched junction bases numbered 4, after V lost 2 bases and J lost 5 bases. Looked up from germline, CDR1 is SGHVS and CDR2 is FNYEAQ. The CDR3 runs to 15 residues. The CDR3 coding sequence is TGTGCCAGCAGCTTACTAGCGGGGGGGCCTCACGAGCAGTACTTC. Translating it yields CASSLLAGGPHEQYF.

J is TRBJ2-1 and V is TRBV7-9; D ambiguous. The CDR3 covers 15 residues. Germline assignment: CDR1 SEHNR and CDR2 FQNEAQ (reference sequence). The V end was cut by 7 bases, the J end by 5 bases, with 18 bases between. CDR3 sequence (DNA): TGTGCCAGCACCCCACCCGGCCGACGGGACAATGAGCAGTTCTTC. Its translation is CASTPPGRRDNEQFF.

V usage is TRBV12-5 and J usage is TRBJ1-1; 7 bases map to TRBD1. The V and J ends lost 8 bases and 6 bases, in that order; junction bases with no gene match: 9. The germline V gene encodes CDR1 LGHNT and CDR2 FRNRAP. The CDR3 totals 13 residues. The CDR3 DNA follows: TGTGCTAGTTATCGGGACAGTTCCCCTGAAGCTTTCTTT. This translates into CASYRDSSPEAFF.

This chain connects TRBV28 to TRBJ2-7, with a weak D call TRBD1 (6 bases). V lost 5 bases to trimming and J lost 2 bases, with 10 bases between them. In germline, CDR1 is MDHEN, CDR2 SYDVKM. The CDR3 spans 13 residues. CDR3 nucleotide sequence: TGTGCCAGCAGTCCCGGACAGACCTACGAGCAGTACTTC. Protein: CASSPGQTYEQYF.

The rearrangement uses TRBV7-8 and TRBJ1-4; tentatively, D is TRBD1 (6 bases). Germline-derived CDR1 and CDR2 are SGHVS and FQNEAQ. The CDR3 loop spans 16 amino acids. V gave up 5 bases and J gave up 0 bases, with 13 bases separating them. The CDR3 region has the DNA TGTGCCAGCAGCCAACGACAGGACGCAACTAATGAAAAACTGTTTTTT. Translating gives CASSQRQDATNEKLFF. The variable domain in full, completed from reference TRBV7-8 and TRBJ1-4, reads GAGVSQSPRYKVAKRGQDVALRCDPISGHVSLFWYQQALGQGPEFLTYFQNEAQLDKSGLPSDRFFAERPEGSVSTLKIQRTQQEDSAVYLCASSQRQDATNEKLFFGSGTQLSVL.

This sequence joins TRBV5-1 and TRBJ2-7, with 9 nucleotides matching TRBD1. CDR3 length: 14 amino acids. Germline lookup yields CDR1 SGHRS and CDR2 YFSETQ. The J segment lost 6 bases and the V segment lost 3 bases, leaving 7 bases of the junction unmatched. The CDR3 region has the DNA TGCGCCAGCAGCTCCGGGACAGGGAACTTCGAGCAGTACTTC. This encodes CASSSGTGNFEQYF.

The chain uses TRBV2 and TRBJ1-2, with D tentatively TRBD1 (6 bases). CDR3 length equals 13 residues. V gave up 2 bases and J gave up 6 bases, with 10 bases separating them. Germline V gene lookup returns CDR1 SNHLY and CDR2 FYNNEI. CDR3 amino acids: CASSERAGDGYTF. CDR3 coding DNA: TGTGCCAGCAGTGAAAGGGCAGGGGATGGCTACACCTTC.

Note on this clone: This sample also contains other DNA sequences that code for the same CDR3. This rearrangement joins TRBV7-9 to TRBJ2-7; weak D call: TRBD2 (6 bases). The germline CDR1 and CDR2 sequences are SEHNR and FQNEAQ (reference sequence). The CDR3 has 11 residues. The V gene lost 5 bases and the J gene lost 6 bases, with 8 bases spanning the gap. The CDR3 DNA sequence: TGTGCCAGCAGCCGGGGGACCGAGCAGTACTTC. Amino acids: CASSRGTEQYF.

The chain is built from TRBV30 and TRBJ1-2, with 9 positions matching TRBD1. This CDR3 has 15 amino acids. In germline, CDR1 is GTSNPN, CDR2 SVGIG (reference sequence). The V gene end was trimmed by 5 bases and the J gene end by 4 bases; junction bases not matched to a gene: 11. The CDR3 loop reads CAWGNPGQGGYGYTF. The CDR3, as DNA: TGTGCCTGGGGAAATCCGGGACAGGGCGGCTATGGCTACACCTTC.

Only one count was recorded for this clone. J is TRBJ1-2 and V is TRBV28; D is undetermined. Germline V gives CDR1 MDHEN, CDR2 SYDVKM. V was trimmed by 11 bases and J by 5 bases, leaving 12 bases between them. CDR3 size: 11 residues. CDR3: CAEGREYGYTF. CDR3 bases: TGTGCCGAGGGCCGGGAGTATGGCTACACCTTC.

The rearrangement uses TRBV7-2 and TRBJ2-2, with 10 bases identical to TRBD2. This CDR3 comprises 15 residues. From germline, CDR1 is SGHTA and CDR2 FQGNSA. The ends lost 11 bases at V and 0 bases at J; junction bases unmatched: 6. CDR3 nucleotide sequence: TGTGCCGGGAAAGCGGGAGGGCCGAACACCGGGGAGCTGTTTTTT. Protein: CAGKAGGPNTGELFF.

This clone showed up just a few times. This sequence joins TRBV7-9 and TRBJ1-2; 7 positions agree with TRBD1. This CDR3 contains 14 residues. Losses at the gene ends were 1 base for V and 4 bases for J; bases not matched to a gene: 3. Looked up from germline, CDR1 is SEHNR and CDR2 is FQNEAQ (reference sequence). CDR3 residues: CASSLGDSIYGYTF. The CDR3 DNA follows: TGTGCCAGCAGCTTAGGGGACAGTATCTATGGCTACACCTTC.

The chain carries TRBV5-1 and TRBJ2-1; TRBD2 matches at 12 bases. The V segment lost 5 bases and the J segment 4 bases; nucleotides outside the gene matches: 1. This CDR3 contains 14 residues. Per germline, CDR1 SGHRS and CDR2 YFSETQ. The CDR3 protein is CASRLAGGYNEQFF. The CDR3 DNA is TGCGCCAGCAGACTAGCGGGGGGATACAATGAGCAGTTCTTC.

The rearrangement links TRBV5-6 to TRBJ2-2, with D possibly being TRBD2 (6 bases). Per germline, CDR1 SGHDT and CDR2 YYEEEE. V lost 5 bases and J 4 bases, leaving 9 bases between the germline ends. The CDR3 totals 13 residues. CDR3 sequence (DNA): TGTGCCAGCAGGGGGAGGCGCACCGGGGAGCTGTTTTTT. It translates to CASRGRRTGELFF.

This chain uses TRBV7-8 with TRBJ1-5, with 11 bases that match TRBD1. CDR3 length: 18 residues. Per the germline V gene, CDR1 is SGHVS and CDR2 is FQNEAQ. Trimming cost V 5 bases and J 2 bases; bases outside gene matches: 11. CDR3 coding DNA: TGTGCCAGCAGCGGGTGGGACAGGGGGTATTACGGCAATCAGCCCCAGCATTTT. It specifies CASSGWDRGYYGNQPQHF.

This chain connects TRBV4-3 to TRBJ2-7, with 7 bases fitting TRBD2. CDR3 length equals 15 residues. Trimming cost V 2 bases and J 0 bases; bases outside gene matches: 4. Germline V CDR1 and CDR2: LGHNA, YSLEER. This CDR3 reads CASSQSTSPSYEQYF. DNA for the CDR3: TGCGCCAGCAGCCAATCGACTAGCCCCTCCTACGAGCAGTACTTC.

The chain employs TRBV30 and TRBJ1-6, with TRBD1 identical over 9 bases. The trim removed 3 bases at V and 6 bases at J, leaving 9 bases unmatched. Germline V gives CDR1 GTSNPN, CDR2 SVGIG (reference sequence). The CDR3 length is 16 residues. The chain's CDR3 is CAWSAKQGAGNSPLHF. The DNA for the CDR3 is TGTGCCTGGAGCGCAAAACAGGGGGCAGGTAATTCACCCCTCCACTTT.

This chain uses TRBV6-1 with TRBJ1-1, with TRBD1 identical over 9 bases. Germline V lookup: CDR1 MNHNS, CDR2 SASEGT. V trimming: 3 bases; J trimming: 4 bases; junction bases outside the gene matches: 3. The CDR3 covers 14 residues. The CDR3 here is CASSETGGPTEAFF. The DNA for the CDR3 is TGTGCCAGCAGTGAGACAGGGGGACCCACTGAAGCTTTCTTT.

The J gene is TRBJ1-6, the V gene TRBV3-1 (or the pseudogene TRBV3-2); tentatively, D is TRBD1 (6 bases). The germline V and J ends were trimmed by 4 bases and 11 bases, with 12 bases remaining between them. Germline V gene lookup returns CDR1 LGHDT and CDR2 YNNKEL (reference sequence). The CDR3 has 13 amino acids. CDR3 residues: CASSRTAAAPLHF. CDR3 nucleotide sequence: TGTGCCAGCAGCCGGACAGCGGCGGCACCCCTCCACTTT.

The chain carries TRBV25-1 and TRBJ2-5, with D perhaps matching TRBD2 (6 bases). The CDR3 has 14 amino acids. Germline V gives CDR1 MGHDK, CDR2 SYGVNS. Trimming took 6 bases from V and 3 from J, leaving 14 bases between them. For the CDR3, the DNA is TGTGCCAGCAGGAAAAGGACTACCGAAGAGACCCAGTACTTC. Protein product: CASRKRTTEETQYF.

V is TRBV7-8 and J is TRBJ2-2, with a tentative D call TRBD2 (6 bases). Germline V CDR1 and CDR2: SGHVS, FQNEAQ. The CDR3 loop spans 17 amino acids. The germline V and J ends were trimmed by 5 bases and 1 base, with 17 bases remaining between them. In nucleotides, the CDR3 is TGTGCCAGCAGCCGATTCCGGGACTTAAAGAACACCGGGGAGCTGTTTTTT. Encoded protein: CASSRFRDLKNTGELFF.

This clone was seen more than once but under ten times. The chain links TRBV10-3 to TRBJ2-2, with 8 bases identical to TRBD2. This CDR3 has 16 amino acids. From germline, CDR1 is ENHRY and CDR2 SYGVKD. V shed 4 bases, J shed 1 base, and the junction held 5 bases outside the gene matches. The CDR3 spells CAISASTSGNTGELFF. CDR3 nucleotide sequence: TGTGCCATCAGTGCTTCTACTAGCGGGAACACCGGGGAGCTGTTTTTT.